This TCR beta chain came from a study of T cell repertoires in cytomegalovirus infection. Study as a whole: Both a matching HLA type and CMV infection were indicated by public TCR beta signatures. Study results and limitations: The cumulative frequency of public TCR beta families distinguished individuals who carried CMV together with the relevant HLA. It was HLA-C-restricted CMV-specific TCR beta clonotypes that dominated the response ex vivo.

This clonotype has a handful of counts. Antigen specificity is unknown. V lost 3 bases and J 4 bases, leaving 8 bases between the germline ends. The germline V gene encodes CDR1 LNHDA and CDR2 SQIVND (reference sequence). The CDR3 runs to 13 residues. TCRdb processed the reads anew with MiXCR; each CDR3 protein has one entry. The table records hundreds of thousands of distinct CDR3 sequences, 15% to 20% of them present only once. The chain links TRBV19 to TRBJ2-3, with D hard to call. The sample taken for sequencing was PBMCs. The sequence was obtained from a human donor in good health (CMV status not recorded). Some clones in this sample may be carry-over from other donors' samples. The CDR3 here is CASSMLHPDTQYF. The CDR3 DNA reads as TGTGCCAGTAGTATGCTACACCCAGATACGCAGTATTTT.